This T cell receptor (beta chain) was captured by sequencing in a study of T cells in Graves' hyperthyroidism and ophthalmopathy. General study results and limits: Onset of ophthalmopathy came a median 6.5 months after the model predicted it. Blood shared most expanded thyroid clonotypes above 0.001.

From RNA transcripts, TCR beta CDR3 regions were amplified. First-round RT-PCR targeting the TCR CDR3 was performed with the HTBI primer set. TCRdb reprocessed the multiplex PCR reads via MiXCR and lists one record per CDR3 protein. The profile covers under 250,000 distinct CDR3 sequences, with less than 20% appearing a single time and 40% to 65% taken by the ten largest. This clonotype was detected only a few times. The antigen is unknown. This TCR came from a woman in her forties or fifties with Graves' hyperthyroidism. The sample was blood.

As DNA, the CDR3 is TGTGCCAGCAGCTTAGTTCTAGCGGGAAGGTTGCCAGGTACGCAGTATTTT. Residues: CASSLVLAGRLPGTQYF. V gene TRBV11-2 combines with J gene TRBJ2-3, with 9 bases fitting TRBD2. Germline trimming cut 1 base from V and 8 bases from J; bases unmatched to any gene: 13. The CDR3 has 17 residues. Germline-derived CDR1 and CDR2 are SGHAT and FQNNGV.